This TCR beta chain came from a study of blood T cell repertoires in COVID-19. Study-level information: PBMCs, B-cell-depleted T cells, or T cells provided the cDNA or gDNA that made up the material.

Under the authors' procedure: How many nucleated cells were present was estimated from reference gene primer amplification. Sequencing was performed with immunoSEQ multiplex PCR; in TCRdb, only in-frame clones are kept and a portion is missing. For V, J and clone size, that table is used; D and trimming come from the DNA. The sample records a few hundred thousand clones, approximately 91% being singletons. Germline V gene sequence: CDR1 SGHVS, CDR2 FNYEAQ. With 6 bases removed from V and 4 bases from J, the gap between germline ends came to 18 bases. The CDR3 extends over 16 amino acids. Participants, roughly 18 to 89 years old, spanned around 25 US areas.

The V call is TRBV7-6, the J call TRBJ2-2; tentative D call: TRBD2 (5 bases). Sequenced material: PBMCs or T cells enriched from blood (not recorded which). The TCR sequence derives from a woman aged 40-49 years who had recovered from COVID-19. CDR3 protein: CASSPWVRVGTGELFF. The CDR3 DNA reads as TGTGCCAGCAGTCCCTGGGTGAGGGTTGGCACCGGGGAGCTGTTTTTT.